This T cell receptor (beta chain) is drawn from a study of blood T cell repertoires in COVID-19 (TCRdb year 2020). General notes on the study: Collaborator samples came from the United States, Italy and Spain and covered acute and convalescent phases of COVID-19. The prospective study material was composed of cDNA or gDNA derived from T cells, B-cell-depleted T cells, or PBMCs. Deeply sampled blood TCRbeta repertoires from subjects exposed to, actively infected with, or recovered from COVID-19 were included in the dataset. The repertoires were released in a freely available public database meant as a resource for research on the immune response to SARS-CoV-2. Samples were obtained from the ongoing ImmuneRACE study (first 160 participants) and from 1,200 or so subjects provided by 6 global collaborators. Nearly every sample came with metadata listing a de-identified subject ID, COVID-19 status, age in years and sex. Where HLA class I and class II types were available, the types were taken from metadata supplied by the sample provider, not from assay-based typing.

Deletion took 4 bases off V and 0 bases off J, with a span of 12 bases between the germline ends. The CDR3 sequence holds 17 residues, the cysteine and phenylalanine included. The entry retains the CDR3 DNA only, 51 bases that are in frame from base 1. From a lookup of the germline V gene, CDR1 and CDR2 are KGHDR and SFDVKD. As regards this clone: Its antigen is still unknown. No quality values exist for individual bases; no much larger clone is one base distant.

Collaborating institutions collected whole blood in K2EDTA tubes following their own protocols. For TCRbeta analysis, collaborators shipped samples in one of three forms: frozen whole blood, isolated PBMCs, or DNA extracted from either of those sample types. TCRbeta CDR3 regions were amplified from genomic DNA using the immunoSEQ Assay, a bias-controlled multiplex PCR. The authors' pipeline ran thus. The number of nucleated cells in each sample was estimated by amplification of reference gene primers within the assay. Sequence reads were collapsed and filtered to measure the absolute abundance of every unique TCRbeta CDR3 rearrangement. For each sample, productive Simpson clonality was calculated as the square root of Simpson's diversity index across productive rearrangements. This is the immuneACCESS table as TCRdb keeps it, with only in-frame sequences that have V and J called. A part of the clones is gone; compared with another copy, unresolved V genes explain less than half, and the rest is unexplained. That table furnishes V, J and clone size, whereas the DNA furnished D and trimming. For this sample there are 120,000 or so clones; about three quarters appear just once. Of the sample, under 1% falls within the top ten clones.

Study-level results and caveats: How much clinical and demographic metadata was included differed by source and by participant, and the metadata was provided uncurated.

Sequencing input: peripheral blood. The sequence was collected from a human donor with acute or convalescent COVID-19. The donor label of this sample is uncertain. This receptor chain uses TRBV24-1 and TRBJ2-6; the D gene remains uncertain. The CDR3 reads CATSEAQVNSGANVLTF. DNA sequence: TGTGCCACCAGTGAGGCCCAGGTGAACTCTGGGGCCAACGTCCTGACTTTC.